This T cell receptor (beta chain) originates from a study of blood T cell repertoires in COVID-19. Overall study: Samples representing acute and convalescent COVID-19 were sourced from the United States, Italy and Spain. PBMCs, B-cell-depleted T cells, or T cells were the source of the cDNA or gDNA that made up the material.

In germline, CDR1 is MDHEN, CDR2 SYDVKM. The CDR3 is 17 residues long. The ends were cut back, 5 bases at V and 0 bases at J, with 19 bases in the middle. In the authors' methods: Nucleated cell counts were estimated from reference gene primer amplification. TCRdb keeps only in-frame clones here, not all; method: immunoSEQ multiplex PCR. Clone size and V and J calls were adopted from that table, with D and trimming inferred from the DNA. The data contain about 220,000 clones, roughly 82% of them singletons. Sequencing was carried out using peripheral blood. The sequence was obtained from a man aged 50 or older with active or convalescent COVID-19. The chain employs TRBV28 and TRBJ1-1; no clear D. CDR3 DNA sequence: TGTGCCAGCAGTCCCGGGCCCATCGGAGGGATGAACACTGAAGCTTTCTTT. Translation gives CASSPGPIGGMNTEAFF.